This passage covers 5 T cell receptor beta chains from one sample sequenced in a study of CD8+CD57+ T cells in acquired aplastic anemia. The template for TCR beta VDJ and CDR3 sequence profiling was genomic DNA. From the reads, TCRdb called clonotypes with MiXCR, one entry per CDR3 protein. The sample records hundreds of thousands of distinct CDR3 sequences, more than 25% being singletons. Only patients with CD8+CD57+ cell expansion on flow cytometry were chosen for sequencing. The material sequenced was sorted CD4+, CD8+, or CD8+CD57+ T cells (not recorded which) from PBMCs. These receptors came from a human donor with aplastic anemia.

This clonotype showed up many times. The V and J genes are TRBV7-9 and TRBJ1-2; D is unresolved. The CDR3 covers 13 residues. The V gene lost 6 bases and the J gene lost 3 bases, with 11 bases spanning the gap. CDR1 is SEHNR and CDR2 is FQNEAQ in the germline V gene (reference sequence). The CDR3 reads CASSSIPDYGYTF. CDR3 bases: TGTGCCAGCAGTTCGATCCCAGACTATGGCTACACCTTC. Full variable domain (rest looked up from reference TRBV7-9 and TRBJ1-2): DTGVSQNPRHKITKRGQNVTFRCDPISEHNRLYWYRQTLGQGPEFLTYFQNEAQLEKSRLLSDRFSAERPKGSFSTLEIQRTEQGDSAMYLCASSSIPDYGYTFGSGTRLTVV.

In its sample, this clonotype was seen many times. The gene calls are TRBV7-2 and TRBJ1-2; D perhaps matches TRBD1 (5 bases). In germline, CDR1 is SGHTA, CDR2 FQGNSA. CDR3 length: 14 residues. The germline V and J ends were trimmed by 3 bases and 0 bases, with 8 bases remaining between them. Here the CDR3 DNA reads TGTGCCAGCAGCTTTGGGACGGCTAACTATGGCTACACCTTC. Residues: CASSFGTANYGYTF.

A note on this clonotype: The junction departs from germline at one end; a sequencing error may be responsible. The V call is TRBV10-3, the J call TRBJ1-4; a possible D gene is TRBD1 (5 bases). This CDR3 spans 15 amino acids. The germline CDR1 and CDR2 sequences are ENHRY and SYGVKD. The CDR3 DNA reads as TGTGCCAGCAGTCCAGACAGATTTCCTAATGAAAAACTGTTTTTT. The encoded protein is CASSPDRFPNEKLFF.

This clonotype appeared a few times. CDR3 amino acids: CAGQGGYGYTF. For the CDR3, the DNA is TGTGCTGGACAGGGGGGCTATGGCTACACCTTC. The chain uses TRBV15 and TRBJ1-2; 10 bases fit TRBD1. CDR1 and CDR2 from the germline V gene are LNHNV and YYDKDF (reference sequence). CDR3 size: 11 residues.

In this sample, this clonotype turned up many times. The chain joins TRBV20-1 to TRBJ2-7; tentative D call: TRBD2 (5 bases). CDR1 and CDR2 (germline): DFQATT, SNEGSKA (reference sequence). V shed 6 bases and J shed 1 base, with 13 bases lying between them. CDR3 size: 13 residues. Here the CDR3 reads CSAPIRGSYEQYF. The CDR3 DNA reads TGCAGTGCCCCGATCCGGGGATCCTACGAGCAGTACTTC.